This is a list of T cell receptor beta chains from one sample in a study of vaccination and CD4 T cells after COVID-19. MiXCR was run by TCRdb on the PCR reads, yielding one entry per CDR3 protein. The sample records under 25,000 distinct CDR3 sequences, under 25% being singletons. These receptors have no known antigen. Sequenced: cultured CD4+ T cells from blood. Every receptor here comes from a human donor with COVID-19. Each CDR3 is given with its conserved first and last residue. D genes are given only for firm matches. Size is omitted from some rows. Given values are once, few, many or a class for expanded clones.

cdr3_nt cdr3_aa v_call d_call j_call clone_size
TGTGTCAGCAGCACCTACACTGAAGCTTTCTTT CVSSTYTEAFF TRBV7-9 - TRBJ1-1 -
TGTGCCAGCAGTGATAGAGGGTTTGGGGAGCTGTTTTTT CASSDRGFGELFF TRBV2 - TRBJ2-2 few
TGTGCCAGCAGTTACTCGACAGGGCGAACTTATGAGCAGTTCTTC CASSYSTGRTYEQFF TRBV6-2/TRBV6-3 TRBD1 TRBJ2-1 few
TGTGCCAGCAGTTACGCACTAGCGGGGGCACCTTCCTACAATGAGCAGTTCTTC CASSYALAGAPSYNEQFF TRBV6-5 TRBD2 TRBJ2-1 -
TGTGCCAGTAGTATTCCGGCAGCGGGAGGCACTGAAGCTTTCTTT CASSIPAAGGTEAFF TRBV19 - TRBJ1-1 -
TGTGCCAGCAGCGGGGTGGAGACCCAGTACTTC CASSGVETQYF TRBV7-9 - TRBJ2-5 -
TGTGCCAGCAGCTTTAGACTGGATACAGCTGAAGCTTTCTTT CASSFRLDTAEAFF TRBV11-3 - TRBJ1-1 few
TGTGCCAGCAGCGGAGGGTTAAAAGAGACCCAGTACTTC CASSGGLKETQYF TRBV6-1 - TRBJ2-5 -
TGTGCCAGCAGTTTACTGCTCTCTGGGGCCAACGTCCTGACTTTC CASSLLLSGANVLTF TRBV6-2/TRBV6-3 - TRBJ2-6 -
TGTGCCAGCCGGATATTGGGAGGGGAGCAGTACTTC CASRILGGEQYF TRBV27 TRBD2 TRBJ2-7 -
TGTGCCAGCAGCTCAGCCCCAGACACTGAAGCTTTCTTT CASSSAPDTEAFF TRBV11-3 - TRBJ1-1 -
TGCAGTGCTAGTCGACAGAGCGGGGGGCCAAGGGAGCAGTTCTTC CSASRQSGGPREQFF TRBV20-1 TRBD2 TRBJ2-1 few
TGTGCCAGCAGTTACTCGTCAGGACGGAGATTCTCTGGAAACACCATATATTTT CASSYSSGRRFSGNTIYF TRBV6-5 - TRBJ1-3 once
TGTGCCAGCAGTGAACGAGGGGAGACCCAGTACTTC CASSERGETQYF TRBV6-1 - TRBJ2-5 few
TGTGCCAGCAGGGGTTCGGCGAACACTGAAGCTTTCTTT CASRGSANTEAFF TRBV6-2/TRBV6-3 - TRBJ1-1 -
TGCGCCAGCAGCCGTGCAGGGTTTCGGGCCAACAATGAGCAGTTCTTC CASSRAGFRANNEQFF TRBV4-1 - TRBJ2-1 once
TGTGCCAGCAGTTATACCGGTCAGGGTCCTGGGGCCAACGTCCTGACTTTC CASSYTGQGPGANVLTF TRBV6-5 - TRBJ2-6 few
TGTGCCAGCAGCTTAGGGGGCGGGGGGGCCACGGAGACCCAGTACTTC CASSLGGGGATETQYF TRBV7-9 TRBD2 TRBJ2-5 few
TGCGCCAGCAGCCCAAGAGCGGGGAACACAGATACGCAGTATTTT CASSPRAGNTDTQYF TRBV5-1 TRBD2 TRBJ2-3 -
TGTGCCAGCAGTCCCGTTGTAGGGGGCGAGCAGTACTTC CASSPVVGGEQYF TRBV12-3/TRBV12-4 - TRBJ2-7 -
TGTGCCTGGAGTGGATTCGGGAGGAATCAGCCCCAGCATTTT CAWSGFGRNQPQHF TRBV30 - TRBJ1-5 -
TGTGCCAGCAGCGCCGCAGCGATAAACACTGAAGCTTTCTTT CASSAAAINTEAFF TRBV11-3 - TRBJ1-1 few
TGTGCCAGCAGTTTTCTGGGTGAAAATCAGCCCCAGCATTTT CASSFLGENQPQHF TRBV27 - TRBJ1-5 -
TGTGCCGGGGCCCGGGCACCCAACACTGAAGCTTTCTTT CAGARAPNTEAFF TRBV7-2 - TRBJ1-1 -
TGTGCCAGCAGTGAAGCCGGGAGGGGTAAGAACACTGAAGCTTTCTTT CASSEAGRGKNTEAFF TRBV25-1 - TRBJ1-1 -
TGTGCCAGCAGCTTAGCACTTGGGGGGGGCGGGGGTGATACGCAGTATTTT CASSLALGGGGGDTQYF TRBV7-8 - TRBJ2-3 few
TGTGCCAGCAGCTTAGACTATGGGTTCGCGAACACCGGGGAGCTGTTTTTT CASSLDYGFANTGELFF TRBV11-1 - TRBJ2-2 -
TGTGCCAGCAGCTTAGCAGAGACCCAGTACTTC CASSLAETQYF TRBV7-6 - TRBJ2-5 medium-sized
TGTGCCAGCAGTTCCAGGGGGTCTGGGCGTGAGCAGTACTTC CASSSRGSGREQYF TRBV27 TRBD1 TRBJ2-7 -
TGCGCCAGCAGCTCCCTAGCGTCCCCCGAGCAGTACTTC CASSSLASPEQYF TRBV5-1 - TRBJ2-7 -
TGTGCCAGCAGCAGAGACACATACACTGAAGCTTTCTTT CASSRDTYTEAFF TRBV12-3/TRBV12-4 - TRBJ1-1 medium-sized
TGTGCCAGCAGGAACACCGCGGGGCCCCAGCATTTT CASRNTAGPQHF TRBV27 - TRBJ1-5 few
TGTGCCAGCAGCTCGCAGGTTTCCTACGAGCAGTACTTC CASSSQVSYEQYF TRBV7-2 - TRBJ2-7 -
TGTGCCAGTAATCTCGGACAGGCGAATCAGCCCCAGCATTTT CASNLGQANQPQHF TRBV19 TRBD1 TRBJ1-5 -
TGTGCCAGCAGCTTAGGGGTGGCCACCGGGGAGCTGTTTTTT CASSLGVATGELFF TRBV5-4 - TRBJ2-2 few
TGCGCCAGCAGCGAAGAGCGGGGAAGCACAGATACGCAGTATTTT CASSEERGSTDTQYF TRBV5-1 TRBD2 TRBJ2-3 -
TGTGCCAGCAGCCGCAAGTCTGGCTACACCTTC CASSRKSGYTF TRBV12-3/TRBV12-4 - TRBJ1-2 -
TGCAGTGCTGAGATGAACACTGAAGCTTTCTTT CSAEMNTEAFF TRBV20-1 - TRBJ1-1 -
TGCAGTGCTAGAGTCGGCGGGACTAGCATTCAGACCCAGTACTTC CSARVGGTSIQTQYF TRBV20-1 TRBD2 TRBJ2-5 -
TGTGCCAGCAGCGGAAGACAGGGAGGGACTGAAGCTTTCTTT CASSGRQGGTEAFF TRBV6-2/TRBV6-3 TRBD1 TRBJ1-1 few
TGTGCCAGCAGCCATATCACGGAGGGAAAATTTAATCAGCCCCAGCATTTT CASSHITEGKFNQPQHF TRBV14 - TRBJ1-5 -
TGTGCCAGCAGTTCTATCAGGTCCCAAGAGACCCAGTACTTC CASSSIRSQETQYF TRBV5-4 - TRBJ2-5 few
TGTGCCAGCAGTTTGATTGGGACTAACATCCCAAGGACCCAGTACTTC CASSLIGTNIPRTQYF TRBV6-2/TRBV6-3 TRBD2 TRBJ2-5 -
TGTGCCAGCAGCAAATGTCCCTGCCCGAGGCCATACACCTTC CASSKCPCPRPYTF TRBV21-1 - TRBJ1-2 -
TGCAGTGCTAGAGGGGACGAGATTGGGGGAGTAGGAGGCTACACCTTC CSARGDEIGGVGGYTF TRBV20-1 - TRBJ1-2 medium-sized